The entry below describes one T cell receptor beta chain. The antigen is not known. This sample is drawn from a study of cytomegalovirus exposure and HLA in healthy donors. The V gene's germline CDR1 is SNHLY and CDR2 FYNNEI. The V end lost 6 bases, the J end lost 4 bases, and 18 bases lay between the germline ends. The CDR3 is 15 amino acids. Overall study findings and caveats: When a later analysis compared HLA-associated TCR beta chains with equally common others, the HLA-associated chains turned out to be more clonally expanded and to have lower generation probabilities.

60 Vbeta and 13 Jbeta primers were used in PCR. Measured with immunoSEQ multiplex PCR; TCRdb has only the in-frame clones, and not every one. Of about 150,000 clones listed, 65% to 85% are singletons. Sequencing was done on a sample of PBMCs. The sequence was collected from a man in his thirties or forties in good health and CMV-seronegative. V is TRBV2 and J is TRBJ2-5; a possible D gene is TRBD2 (5 bases). CDR3: CASSRVRARLETQYF. DNA for the CDR3: TGTGCCAGCAGCCGAGTGAGGGCGCGGTTAGAGACCCAGTACTTC.